This T cell receptor beta chain was recovered during a study of PD-L1 blockade in urothelial cancer. The CDR3 runs 16 residues. V was shortened by 4 bases and J by 2 bases, with 17 bases between the two germline ends. Germline V gene lookup returns CDR1 LNHDA and CDR2 SQIVND (reference sequence). Comments on this clone: The antigen remains unidentified.

Spiking of synthetic TCR analog templates was performed in each PCR. Assay used: immunoSEQ multiplex PCR; TCRdb lists only in-frame clones, some missing. The sample records about 52,000 clones, around 74% being singletons. Broader study findings: Below-median pretreatment blood TCR clonality was a predictor of better survival.

Noted time point: pretreatment peripheral blood. This clonotype was obtained from a man aged 70 or older with urothelial cancer. This material consisted of PBMCs, taken around atezolizumab (anti-PD-L1) treatment. This chain uses TRBV19 with TRBJ1-1; D unclear. Here the CDR3 DNA reads TGTGCCAGTAGTAAGCGGACTCTTTTCAAAAACACTGAAGCTTTCTTT. This sequence encodes CASSKRTLFKNTEAFF.